Described below is a single TCR beta chain sequence and its context. This record belongs to a study of control samples from healthy donors and cancer patients. The table came from immunoSEQ multiplex PCR; TCRdb's copy has only in-frame clones and leaves some out. The table includes tens of thousands of clones, about nine tenths detected once. Trimming took 3 bases from V and 5 from J, leaving 11 bases between them. This CDR3 has 14 amino acids. Germline-derived CDR1 and CDR2 are DFQATT and SNEGSKA (reference sequence). The sequenced material came from PBMCs. The chain combines TRBV20-1 with TRBJ1-6; D is undetermined. The TCR was taken from a man aged 50 to 59 with lung cancer. CDR3 DNA sequence: TGCAGTGCTAGTATTTCTACGAATAATTCACCCCTCCACTTT. Its protein product is CSASISTNNSPLHF.